This entry concerns a single T cell receptor (beta chain). This CDR3 is built from 13 residues. The germline CDR1 and CDR2 sequences are LNHDA and SQIVND (reference sequence). Trimming left V 4 bases short and J 1 base short, with 2 bases between. The data are from a study of OX40 agonist ivuxolimab in advanced cancers. TCRdb's table, derived via immunoSEQ multiplex PCR, lists solely in-frame clones and lacks some. The repertoire holds nearly 55,000 clones, with roughly 89% as singletons. The TCR comes from an adult with an advanced solid tumor such as melanoma, head and neck, liver or kidney cancer. V gene TRBV19 combines with J gene TRBJ2-6; D is unresolved. Sequencing used CD4+ or CD8+ T cells sorted from blood, obtained in a trial of the OX40 agonist ivuxolimab. The CDR3 here is CASSSSGANVLTF. The CDR3 DNA reads as TGTGCCAGTAGTAGTTCTGGGGCCAACGTCCTGACTTTC.